This TCR beta chain is drawn from a study of T cells in localized non-small cell lung cancer. The study's findings and limits: Appearing in adjacent lung were a median about 60 of the top 100 tumor clones. Elevated blood T cell density was associated with longer overall survival. Clonality of T cells reached its maximum in uninvolved adjacent lung, surpassing tumor. The tumor had only one region sequenced, so heterogeneity remains possible.

Measured with immunoSEQ multiplex PCR; TCRdb has only the in-frame clones, and not every one. The data hold about 56,000 clones, with 86% observed a single time. Turning to this clone: Its antigen is unidentified.

V was clipped by 3 bases and J by 0 bases, with 13 bases between them. This CDR3 contains 16 residues. Germline lookup yields CDR1 SGHRS and CDR2 YFSETQ. Sample: peripheral blood, taken before any cancer treatment. This TCR was sampled from a woman aged 40-69 years with stage I lung adenocarcinoma. The rearrangement links TRBV5-1 to TRBJ1-3, with D uncertain. The CDR3 nucleotides are TGCGCCAGCAGCTACGGACGGTCCCCCTCTGGAAACACCATATATTTT. It encodes CASSYGRSPSGNTIYF.